These T cell receptor beta chains were read from a single sample in a study of blood T cells in healthy people across ages. One entry per CDR3 protein, called by TCRdb with MiXCR from the 5' RACE reads. Altogether over 1,500,000 distinct CDR3 sequences are present, 49% being singletons, with the ten largest covering more than 2%. The sample was blood. The receptors shown here come from a woman aged 40 to 49 in good health. The CDR3 runs from the conserved cysteine through the conserved F or W. The D gene is left open where the match is weak. Clone size appears in some rows only: once, few, many, or a class for an expanded clone.

clone_size,v_call,j_call,d_call,cdr3_nt,cdr3_aa
-,TRBV20-1,TRBJ2-3,-,TGCAGTGCTATGAGACAGTACCCCACAGATACGCAGTATTTT,CSAMRQYPTDTQYF
-,TRBV20-1,TRBJ2-3,-,TGCAGTGCTAGAGATCCGGGGAGAGCAGATACGCAGTATTTT,CSARDPGRADTQYF
few,TRBV6-5,TRBJ2-1,TRBD2,TGTGCCAGCAGTACTGGGACTAGCGGCAACTACAATGAGCAGTTCTTC,CASSTGTSGNYNEQFF
-,TRBV6-2/TRBV6-3,TRBJ2-1,TRBD2,TGTGCCAGCAGTTACCTAGCGGGGGGGACCTACAATGAGCTGTTCTTC,CASSYLAGGTYNELFF
-,TRBV14,TRBJ2-1,-,TGTGCCAGCAGCCTGAGGCCGCGACGGGGGCTAAGTGAGCAGTTCTTC,CASSLRPRRGLSEQFF
-,TRBV7-9,TRBJ2-7,-,TGTGCCAGCAGTTGGACGGGAACCTACGAGCAGTACTTC,CASSWTGTYEQYF
few,TRBV5-1,TRBJ2-3,-,TGCGCCAGCAGCTTGGAAGCAGGGATAGATACGCAGTATTTT,CASSLEAGIDTQYF
-,TRBV6-6,TRBJ2-1,TRBD1,TGTGCCAGCAGTTCCCCGGGACAGGGGGTCTCCTACAATGAGCAGTTCTTC,CASSSPGQGVSYNEQFF
-,TRBV6-2/TRBV6-3,TRBJ2-3,-,TGTGCCAGCAGTTACCGGGCAGGGCTTGGAGATACGCAGTATTTT,CASSYRAGLGDTQYF
few,TRBV5-5,TRBJ2-3,-,TGTGCCAGCAGCCCCAATTCCGGCGGAACAGATACGCAGTATTTT,CASSPNSGGTDTQYF
-,TRBV20-1,TRBJ1-6,-,TGCAGTGCCCTTCCCAGGGGAGAATCACCCCTCCACTTT,CSALPRGESPLHF
-,TRBV6-5,TRBJ2-5,-,TGTGCCAGCAGTTACCCCGCGGGGAGCCAAGAGACCCAGTACTTC,CASSYPAGSQETQYF
-,TRBV9,TRBJ1-2,-,TGTGCCAGCAGCGAAACGGACAACCACTATGGCTACACCTTC,CASSETDNHYGYTF
-,TRBV29-1,TRBJ2-7,-,TGCAGCGCCCGTAACGACAGACTCTACGAGCAGTACTTC,CSARNDRLYEQYF
few,TRBV12-3/TRBV12-4,TRBJ1-2,-,TGTGCCAGCAGTTTATCGGGTTTTGAGAACTATGGCTACACCTTC,CASSLSGFENYGYTF
-,TRBV2,TRBJ2-7,-,TGTGCCAGCAGTGAGGGCAGGGGCAGCTCCTACGAGCAGTACTTC,CASSEGRGSSYEQYF
-,TRBV29-1,TRBJ1-4,TRBD1,TGCAGCGTTGAGGGGCGAGACAACCGGGACAGTAATGAAAAACTGTTTTTT,CSVEGRDNRDSNEKLFF
-,TRBV7-2,TRBJ2-1,-,TGTGCCAGCAGCTTAGGCCCTGAAAACAATGAGCAGTTCTTC,CASSLGPENNEQFF
-,TRBV6-6,TRBJ2-1,TRBD1,TGTGCCAGCAGTTACGGACCGAGGGGGGACAGGGGAATTGAGCAGTTCTTC,CASSYGPRGDRGIEQFF
-,TRBV5-1,TRBJ2-7,TRBD1,TGCGCCAGCAGCCGTGGGACAGGGTTATGGCACGAGCAGTACTTC,CASSRGTGLWHEQYF
-,TRBV9,TRBJ2-2,-,TGTGCAAGCGCGTTATTGGCCACCGGGGAGCTGTTTTTT,CASALLATGELFF
few,TRBV7-9,TRBJ2-1,-,TGTGCCAGCAGCTCGGTGGGGCGCGCGGATTCTGGAACATACAATGAGCAGTTCTTC,CASSSVGRADSGTYNEQFF
-,TRBV7-2,TRBJ2-7,-,TGTGCCAGCAGCCCCCGAGCCAGGGACTACGAGCAGTACTTC,CASSPRARDYEQYF